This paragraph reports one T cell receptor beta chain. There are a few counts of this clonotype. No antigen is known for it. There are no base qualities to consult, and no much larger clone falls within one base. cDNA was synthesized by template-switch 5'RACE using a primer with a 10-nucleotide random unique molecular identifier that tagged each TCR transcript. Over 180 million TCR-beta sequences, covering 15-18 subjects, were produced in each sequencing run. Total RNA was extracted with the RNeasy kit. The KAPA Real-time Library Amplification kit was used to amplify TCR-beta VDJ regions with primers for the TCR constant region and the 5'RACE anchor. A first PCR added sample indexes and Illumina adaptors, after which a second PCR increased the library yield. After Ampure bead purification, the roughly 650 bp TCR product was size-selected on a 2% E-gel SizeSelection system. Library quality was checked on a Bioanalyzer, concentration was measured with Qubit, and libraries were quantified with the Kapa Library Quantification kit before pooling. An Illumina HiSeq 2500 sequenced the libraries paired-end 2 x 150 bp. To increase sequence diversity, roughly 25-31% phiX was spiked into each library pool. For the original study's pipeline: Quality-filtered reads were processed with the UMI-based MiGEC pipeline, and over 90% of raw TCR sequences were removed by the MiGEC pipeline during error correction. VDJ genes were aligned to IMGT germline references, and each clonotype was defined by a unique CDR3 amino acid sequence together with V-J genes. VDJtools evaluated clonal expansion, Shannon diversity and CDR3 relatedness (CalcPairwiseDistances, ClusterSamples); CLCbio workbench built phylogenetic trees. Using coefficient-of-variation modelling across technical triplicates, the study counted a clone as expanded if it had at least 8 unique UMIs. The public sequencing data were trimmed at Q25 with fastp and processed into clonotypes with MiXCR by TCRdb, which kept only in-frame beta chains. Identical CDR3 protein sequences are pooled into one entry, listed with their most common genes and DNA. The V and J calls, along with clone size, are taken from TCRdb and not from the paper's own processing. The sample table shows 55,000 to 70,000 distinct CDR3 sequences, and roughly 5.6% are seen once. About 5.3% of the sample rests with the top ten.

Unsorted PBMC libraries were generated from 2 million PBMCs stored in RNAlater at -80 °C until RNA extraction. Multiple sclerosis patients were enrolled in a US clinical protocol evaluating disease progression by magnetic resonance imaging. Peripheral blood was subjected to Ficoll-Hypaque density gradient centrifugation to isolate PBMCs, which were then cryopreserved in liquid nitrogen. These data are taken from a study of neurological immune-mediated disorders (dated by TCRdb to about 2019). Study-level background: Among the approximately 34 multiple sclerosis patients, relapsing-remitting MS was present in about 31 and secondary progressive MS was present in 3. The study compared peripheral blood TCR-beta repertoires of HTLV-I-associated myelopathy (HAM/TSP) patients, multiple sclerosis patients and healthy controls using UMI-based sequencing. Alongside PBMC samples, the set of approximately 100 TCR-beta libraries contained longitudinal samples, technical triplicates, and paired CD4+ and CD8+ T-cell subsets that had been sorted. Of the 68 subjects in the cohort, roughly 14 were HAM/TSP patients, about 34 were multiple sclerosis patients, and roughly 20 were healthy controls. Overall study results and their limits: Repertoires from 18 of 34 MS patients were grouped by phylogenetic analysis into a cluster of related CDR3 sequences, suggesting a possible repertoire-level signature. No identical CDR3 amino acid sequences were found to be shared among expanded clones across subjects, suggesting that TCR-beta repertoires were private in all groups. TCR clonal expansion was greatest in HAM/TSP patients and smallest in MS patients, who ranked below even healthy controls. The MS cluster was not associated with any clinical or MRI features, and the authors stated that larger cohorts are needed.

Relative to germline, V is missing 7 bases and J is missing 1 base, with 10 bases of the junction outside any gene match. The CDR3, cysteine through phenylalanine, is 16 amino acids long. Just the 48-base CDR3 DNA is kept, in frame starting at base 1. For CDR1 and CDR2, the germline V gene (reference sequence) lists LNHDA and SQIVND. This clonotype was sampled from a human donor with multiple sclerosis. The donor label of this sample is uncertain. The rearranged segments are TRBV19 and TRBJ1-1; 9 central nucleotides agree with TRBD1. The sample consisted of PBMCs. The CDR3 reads CASKEDRGLGNTEAFF. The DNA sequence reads TGTGCCAGTAAGGAGGACAGGGGTTTAGGGAACACTGAAGCTTTCTTT. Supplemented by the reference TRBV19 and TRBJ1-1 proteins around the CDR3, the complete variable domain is DGGITQSPKYLFRKEGQNVTLSCEQNLNHDAMYWYRQDPGQGLRLIYYSQIVNDFQKGDIAEGYSVSREKKESFPLTVTSAQKNPTAFYLCASKEDRGLGNTEAFFGQGTRLTVV.